The clone carrying this T cell receptor (beta chain) was observed once. This specimen belongs to a study of blood T cell repertoires in COVID-19. In the study overall: Material from acute and convalescent COVID-19 was sourced from the United States, Italy and Spain. From T cells, B-cell-depleted T cells, or PBMCs came the material, which was cDNA or gDNA.

The authors' processing: Amplification of reference gene primers provided the estimated nucleated cell counts. The assay was immunoSEQ multiplex PCR, and TCRdb's table has in-frame clones only and misses some. V and J calls and clone size follow that table, whereas D and trimming were derived from the DNA. The data show 300,000 or so clones, 90% seen once. Germline CDR1 is LNHDA and CDR2 is SQIVND (reference sequence). Between the trimmed V and J ends, which lost 5 bases and 4 bases, there was a span of 17 bases. The CDR3 loop spans 15 amino acids. The chain recombines TRBV19 with TRBJ1-1; no clear D gene. The specimen sequenced was peripheral blood. The receptor was isolated from a woman aged 25-40 years with COVID-19, enrolled during active disease. The CDR3 DNA sequence: TGTGCCAGTAGTCCCCTCGGCGGGGTAGGCACTGAAGCTTTCTTT. Translated: CASSPLGGVGTEAFF.